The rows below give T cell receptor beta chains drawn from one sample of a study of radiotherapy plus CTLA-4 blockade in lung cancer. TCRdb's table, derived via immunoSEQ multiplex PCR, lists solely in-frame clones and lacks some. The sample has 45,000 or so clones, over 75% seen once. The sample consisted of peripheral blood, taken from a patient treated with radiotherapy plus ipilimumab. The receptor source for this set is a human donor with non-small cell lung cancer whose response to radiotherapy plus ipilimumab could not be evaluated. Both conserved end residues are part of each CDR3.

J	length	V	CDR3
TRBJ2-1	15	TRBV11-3	CASSRAGQVYNEQFF
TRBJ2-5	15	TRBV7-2	CASSLASSGGETQYF
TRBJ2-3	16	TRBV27	CASSLFLARRTDTQYF
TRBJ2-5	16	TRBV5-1	CASSSGQFEAQETQYF
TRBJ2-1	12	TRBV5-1	CASSLESNEQFF
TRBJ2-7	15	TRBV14	CASSGLAGGTYEQYF
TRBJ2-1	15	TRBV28	CASRKTSGRRAEQFF
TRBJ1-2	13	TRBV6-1	CASSLQEYYGYTF
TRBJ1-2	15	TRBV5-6	CASSLELGANYGYTF
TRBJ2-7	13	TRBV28	CASSLTGGREQYF
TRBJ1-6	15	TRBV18	CASSSTGVDNSPLHF
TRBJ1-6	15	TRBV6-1	CASSQGSSYNSPLHF
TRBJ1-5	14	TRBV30	CAWTPGGGNQPQHF
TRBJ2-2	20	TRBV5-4	CASSLGPGTSGGAGTGELFF
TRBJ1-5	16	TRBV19	CASSARGTGRNQPQHF
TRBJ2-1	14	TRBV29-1	CSVEGLAGVPEQFF
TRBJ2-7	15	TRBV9	CASSVDGTPFYEQYF
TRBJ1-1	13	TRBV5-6	CASRPHGGTEAFF
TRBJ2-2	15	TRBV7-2	CASSLRLAGGRELFF
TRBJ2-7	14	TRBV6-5	CASRLLASPYEQYF
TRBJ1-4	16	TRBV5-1	CASSPTRQGTNEKLFF
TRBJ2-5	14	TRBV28	CASSFPAGRGSLYF
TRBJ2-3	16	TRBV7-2	CASSAASGGSWDTQYF
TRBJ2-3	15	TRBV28	CASSFPLSSTDTQYF
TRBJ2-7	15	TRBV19	CASSTIAGGNYEQYF
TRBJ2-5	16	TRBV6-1	CASSERAGATQETQYF
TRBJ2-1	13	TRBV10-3	CAISGEVSNEQFF
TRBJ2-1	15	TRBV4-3	CASSQSDTAYNEQFF